The rows below give T cell receptor beta chains drawn from one sample of a study of T cell responses to AZD1222 COVID-19 vaccine. The protocol was immunoSEQ multiplex PCR, while the TCRdb copy is restricted to in-frame clones and leaves out a portion. In the table there are 110,000 or so clones, about 85% of which are singletons. This specimen consisted of peripheral blood, obtained 28 days after the second AZD1222 dose. Source of these receptors: an adult who received the AZD1222 COVID-19 vaccine. Both conserved end residues are part of each CDR3. D genes are given only for firm matches. Size is stated for part of the rows, as once, few or many counts, or as a class when the clone is expanded.

j_gene: TRBJ1-3
d_gene: -
v_gene: TRBV30
abundance: few
CDR3nt: TGTGCCTGGAGCCTTCTGACAGTTATGTACTCTGGAAACACCATATATTTT
CDR3aa: CAWSLLTVMYSGNTIYF

j_gene: TRBJ2-5
d_gene: TRBD2
v_gene: TRBV9
abundance: once
CDR3nt: TGTGCCAGCAGCCCTCGACCGGGGGCGGGGGGGATGGAGACCCAGTACTTC
CDR3aa: CASSPRPGAGGMETQYF

j_gene: TRBJ1-2
d_gene: TRBD1
v_gene: TRBV25-1
abundance: -
CDR3nt: TGTGCCAGCAGTGGTTGGACAGGGTCAAGGGGTGGCTACACCTTC
CDR3aa: CASSGWTGSRGGYTF

j_gene: TRBJ2-1
d_gene: -
v_gene: TRBV11-2
abundance: -
CDR3nt: TGTGCCAGCAGCTTGTCCGGGGGCCCTCAGTTCTTC
CDR3aa: CASSLSGGPQFF

j_gene: TRBJ2-7
d_gene: -
v_gene: TRBV10-2
abundance: -
CDR3nt: TGCGCCAGCAGTGAAACTTCAGGGTACGAGCAGTACTTC
CDR3aa: CASSETSGYEQYF

j_gene: TRBJ2-7
d_gene: TRBD1
v_gene: TRBV5-1
abundance: -
CDR3nt: TGCGCCAGCAGCTGGGGTACGGGACAGGGGATCGAGCAGTACTTC
CDR3aa: CASSWGTGQGIEQYF

j_gene: TRBJ2-7
d_gene: -
v_gene: TRBV6-1
abundance: -
CDR3nt: TGTGCCAGCAGTGAACTAGAAACAGGGAAATACGAGCAGTACTTC
CDR3aa: CASSELETGKYEQYF

j_gene: TRBJ1-5
d_gene: -
v_gene: TRBV7-8
abundance: once
CDR3nt: TGTGCCAGCAGCTTAGGAGGGGACCAGCCCCAGCATTTT
CDR3aa: CASSLGGDQPQHF

j_gene: TRBJ1-1
d_gene: TRBD1
v_gene: TRBV28
abundance: -
CDR3nt: TGTGCCAGCAGTCCGCAGGGGGGAGCTTTCTTT
CDR3aa: CASSPQGGAFF

j_gene: TRBJ2-7
d_gene: -
v_gene: TRBV3-1/TRBV3-2
abundance: few
CDR3nt: TGTGCCAGCAGCCGGGGATACGAGCAGTACTTC
CDR3aa: CASSRGYEQYF

j_gene: TRBJ1-1
d_gene: TRBD1
v_gene: TRBV9
abundance: -
CDR3nt: TGTGCCAGCAGCGCGATGACAGGGAGGACTGAAGCTTTCTTT
CDR3aa: CASSAMTGRTEAFF

j_gene: TRBJ2-7
d_gene: TRBD2
v_gene: TRBV4-3
abundance: -
CDR3nt: TGCGCCAGCAGCCAAGCTAGCGGGAGTTCCTACGAGCAGTACTTC
CDR3aa: CASSQASGSSYEQYF

j_gene: TRBJ1-2
d_gene: TRBD1
v_gene: TRBV6-2/TRBV6-3
abundance: once
CDR3nt: TGTGCCAGCAGTTACTCGAAGGCAGGGGGTGGCTACACCTTC
CDR3aa: CASSYSKAGGGYTF

j_gene: TRBJ2-5
d_gene: -
v_gene: TRBV18
abundance: -
CDR3nt: TGTGCCAGCTCACCACCAGGGATTGGGGAAGAGACCCAGTACTTC
CDR3aa: CASSPPGIGEETQYF

j_gene: TRBJ2-3
d_gene: TRBD2
v_gene: TRBV2
abundance: -
CDR3nt: TGTGCCAGCAGTGCTAACCCCGGGGGGGTCACAGATACGCAGTATTTT
CDR3aa: CASSANPGGVTDTQYF

j_gene: TRBJ2-6
d_gene: -
v_gene: TRBV28
abundance: -
CDR3nt: TGTGCCAGCAGACTCCTCATGTCGTCGGGTGCTGGGGCCAACGTCCTGACTTTC
CDR3aa: CASRLLMSSGAGANVLTF

j_gene: TRBJ2-7
d_gene: -
v_gene: TRBV9
abundance: -
CDR3nt: TGTGCCAGCTCCCTGGCGCCAACCTACGAGCAGTACTTC
CDR3aa: CASSLAPTYEQYF